Listed below are T cell receptor beta chains from one sample, sequenced in a study of T cells in Graves' hyperthyroidism and ophthalmopathy. In TCRdb, the multiplex PCR reads were re-called with MiXCR into one record per CDR3 protein. The table records about 320,000 distinct CDR3 sequences, 15% to 20% of them present only once. What was sequenced was blood. Receptors originate from a man younger than 40 with Graves' hyperthyroidism. Each CDR3 is given with its conserved first and last residue. The order of the fields is V gene, CDR3 length, CDR3 protein.

V gene: TRBV3-1; CDR3 length: 15; CDR3 protein: CASSSGTTNTGELFF
V gene: TRBV29-1; CDR3 length: 12; CDR3 protein: CSAGTDYNEQFF
V gene: TRBV7-3; CDR3 length: 15; CDR3 protein: CASSLGLAGFNEQFF
V gene: TRBV9; CDR3 length: 14; CDR3 protein: CASSVAGAADTQYF
V gene: TRBV20-1; CDR3 length: 13; CDR3 protein: CSAMTSGNNEQFF
V gene: TRBV6-1; CDR3 length: 15; CDR3 protein: CASRFSGSEYNEQFF
V gene: TRBV28; CDR3 length: 12; CDR3 protein: CASSLLQSPLHF
V gene: TRBV12-3/TRBV12-4; CDR3 length: 14; CDR3 protein: CASSLGAAHHEQYF
V gene: TRBV14; CDR3 length: 16; CDR3 protein: CASSHLLAGATETQYF
V gene: TRBV29-1; CDR3 length: 16; CDR3 protein: CSVEDPGTPGANVLTF
V gene: TRBV7-8; CDR3 length: 11; CDR3 protein: CASSLRGPQYF
V gene: TRBV12-3/TRBV12-4; CDR3 length: 15; CDR3 protein: CASSLTAGGGQPQHF
V gene: TRBV3-1; CDR3 length: 16; CDR3 protein: CASSQLGTSGRNEQFF
V gene: TRBV12-3/TRBV12-4; CDR3 length: 12; CDR3 protein: CASSLLGGAQHF
V gene: TRBV11-3; CDR3 length: 13; CDR3 protein: CASSPGEGWEQFF
V gene: TRBV20-1; CDR3 length: 13; CDR3 protein: CSARPGLGEKLFF
V gene: TRBV14; CDR3 length: 15; CDR3 protein: CASSHLRVNTGELFF
V gene: TRBV24-1; CDR3 length: 13; CDR3 protein: CATAESVGTEAFF
V gene: TRBV7-8; CDR3 length: 12; CDR3 protein: CASSLGNNEQFF
V gene: TRBV27; CDR3 length: 14; CDR3 protein: CASTRGGNGGEQYF
V gene: TRBV28; CDR3 length: 16; CDR3 protein: CASSPIRGANTGELFF
V gene: TRBV28; CDR3 length: 14; CDR3 protein: CASSLDRANTEAFF
V gene: TRBV12-3/TRBV12-4; CDR3 length: 21; CDR3 protein: CASTSKSLAGGLLSGANVLTF
V gene: TRBV10-1; CDR3 length: 13; CDR3 protein: CASSEGIVTEAFF
V gene: TRBV9; CDR3 length: 17; CDR3 protein: CASSVDISGVSYNEQFF
V gene: TRBV30; CDR3 length: 11; CDR3 protein: CSAGDNSPLHF
V gene: TRBV28; CDR3 length: 16; CDR3 protein: CASSPSGSPYTDTQYF
V gene: TRBV9; CDR3 length: 16; CDR3 protein: CASSVGGARGNSPLHF
V gene: TRBV19; CDR3 length: 15; CDR3 protein: CAIGVWREDTGELFF
V gene: TRBV7-2; CDR3 length: 13; CDR3 protein: CASSYGTDYGYTF
V gene: TRBV6-5; CDR3 length: 14; CDR3 protein: CASSYSFQGDEQYF
V gene: TRBV18; CDR3 length: 16; CDR3 protein: CASSPPTGGSNTEAFF
V gene: TRBV28; CDR3 length: 13; CDR3 protein: CASSVGYQETQYF
V gene: TRBV5-1; CDR3 length: 15; CDR3 protein: CASSTRTARNSPLHF
V gene: TRBV10-1; CDR3 length: 15; CDR3 protein: CASSDMAETTDTQYF
V gene: TRBV5-1; CDR3 length: 12; CDR3 protein: CASSLGGREQYF
V gene: TRBV20-1; CDR3 length: 13; CDR3 protein: CSARGFETYEQYF
V gene: TRBV12-3/TRBV12-4; CDR3 length: 13; CDR3 protein: CASQFGGSYEQYF
V gene: TRBV5-1; CDR3 length: 15; CDR3 protein: CASSLQGSDTGELFF
V gene: TRBV28; CDR3 length: 12; CDR3 protein: CASSLGDAEAFF
V gene: TRBV15; CDR3 length: 15; CDR3 protein: CATSRGTGIYNEQFF
V gene: TRBV5-1; CDR3 length: 16; CDR3 protein: CASSLETGGDTDTQYF
V gene: TRBV29-1; CDR3 length: 13; CDR3 protein: CSVGGQASYEQYF
V gene: TRBV14; CDR3 length: 17; CDR3 protein: CASSQELAGGLPYEQYF
V gene: TRBV5-1; CDR3 length: 16; CDR3 protein: CASSLGLAGITDTQYF
V gene: TRBV12-3/TRBV12-4; CDR3 length: 13; CDR3 protein: CATGTSGSLEQFF
V gene: TRBV30; CDR3 length: 14; CDR3 protein: CAWSSGVGNYGYTF
V gene: TRBV28; CDR3 length: 18; CDR3 protein: CASSPRTSGSGGTGELFF
V gene: TRBV28; CDR3 length: 16; CDR3 protein: CASSLSGGGLAYEQYF
V gene: TRBV7-9; CDR3 length: 13; CDR3 protein: CASSLGEIYEQYF
V gene: TRBV7-3; CDR3 length: 13; CDR3 protein: CASSSGSNTEAFF
V gene: TRBV5-8; CDR3 length: 14; CDR3 protein: CASSLGHRNQPQHF
V gene: TRBV20-1; CDR3 length: 14; CDR3 protein: CSASREGRGNEQFF
V gene: TRBV12-3/TRBV12-4; CDR3 length: 12; CDR3 protein: CASTAGREKLFF
V gene: TRBV11-3; CDR3 length: 14; CDR3 protein: CASSLAAGANVLTF
V gene: TRBV2; CDR3 length: 15; CDR3 protein: CASRPDVLATYEQYF
V gene: TRBV20-1; CDR3 length: 13; CDR3 protein: CSARRTDDYGYTF